Reported below is one T cell receptor (beta chain). This CDR3 region has 11 residues. With 8 bases removed from V and 3 bases from J, the gap between germline ends came to 7 bases. CDR1 is LNHDA, CDR2 SQIVND, per germline (reference sequence). The data stem from a study of blood T cells in healthy people across ages. It was with a sample-barcoded 5' primer and a J-beta primer mix that a second PCR of roughly 7 to 12 cycles was run. TCRdb re-analysed the 5' RACE reads in MiXCR, keeping a single row per CDR3 protein. The sample lists more than 900,000 distinct CDR3 sequences, about 29% seen once, with roughly a tenth in the top ten. These sequences were also reported in another study, on T cells of mothers and their children.

This TCR came from a woman aged 40-49 years in good health. Sequencing was performed on blood. The genes are TRBV19 and TRBJ1-2; D unclear. The CDR3 protein is CASARDYGYTF. For the CDR3, the DNA is TGTGCCAGTGCCCGGGACTATGGCTACACCTTC.